The 27 T cell receptor beta chains listed next were all sequenced from one sample in a study of blood T cell repertoires in COVID-19 (dated by TCRdb to the early 2020s). The receptor library was made with the immunoSEQ multiplex PCR assay. Held by TCRdb, this immuneACCESS table contains in-frame sequences only and omits some clones. Under half of the omission traces to an unresolved V gene where checked; the cause of the rest is unknown. Here the sample has some 260,000 clones; 80% to 90% occur a single time. Of the sample, around 1.4% falls within the top ten clones. The sample was peripheral blood. The receptors derive from an elderly man with acute or convalescent COVID-19.

The chain couples TRBV5-4 to TRBJ2-5; unclear D gene. The germline CDR1 and CDR2 sequences are SGHNT and YYREEE (reference sequence). V was shortened by 0 bases and J by 4 bases, with 4 bases between the two germline ends. The CDR3 runs to 12 residues. CDR3 coding DNA: TGTGCCAGCAGCTTGGTAGCAGAGACCCAGTACTTC. It is translated as CASSLVAETQYF.

This clone has only one observation. The rearrangement joins TRBV3-1 (or the pseudogene TRBV3-2) to TRBJ1-2; maybe TRBD1 (6 bases). Trimming took off 4 bases at V and 2 bases at J, with 8 bases between the two ends. The CDR3 extends over 13 amino acids. Germline-derived CDR1 and CDR2 are LGHDT and YNNKEL (reference sequence). The CDR3: CASSPQGNYGYTF. The CDR3 nucleotides are TGTGCCAGCAGCCCCCAGGGGAACTATGGCTACACCTTC.

The chain has TRBV2 and TRBJ2-1; TRBD2 is a possible D gene (6 bases). This CDR3 is 16 amino acids long. Between the trimmed V and J ends, which lost 6 bases and 0 bases, there was a span of 15 bases. Germline V gene lookup returns CDR1 SNHLY and CDR2 FYNNEI. CDR3 amino acids: CASRAGLGSSYNEQFF. The CDR3 DNA reads TGTGCCAGCAGGGCGGGACTCGGGAGCTCCTACAATGAGCAGTTCTTC.

The V and J genes are TRBV9 and TRBJ1-1; D is possibly TRBD1 (5 bases). V lost 4 bases to trimming and J lost 0 bases, with 10 bases between them. The CDR3 is 14 residues long. Germline V gives CDR1 SGDLS, CDR2 YYNGEE. The CDR3 spells CASSTRDMNTEAFF. CDR3 nucleotides: TGTGCCAGCAGCACCAGGGATATGAACACTGAAGCTTTCTTT.

The chain recombines TRBV9 with TRBJ2-5; D may be TRBD1 (7 bases). V shed 3 bases and J shed 5 bases, with 20 bases lying between them. The germline CDR1 and CDR2 sequences are SGDLS and YYNGEE. The CDR3 covers 16 residues. CDR3 sequence: CASSGRQGGWSETQYF. The CDR3 region has the DNA TGTGCCAGCAGCGGAAGACAGGGAGGCTGGTCCGAGACCCAGTACTTC.

The chain employs TRBV15 and TRBJ2-4; D is undetermined. V was cut by 5 bases and J by 4 bases, with 9 bases left in between. The length of the CDR3 is 13 residues. CDR1 and CDR2 from the germline V gene are LNHNV and YYDKDF (reference sequence). The CDR3 DNA reads TGTGCCACCAGCGAGAACTCTAAAAACATTCAGTACTTC. Translated: CATSENSKNIQYF. Complete variable domain (other parts from reference TRBV15 and TRBJ2-4): DAMVIQNPRYQVTQFGKPVTLSCSQTLNHNVMYWYQQKSSQAPKLLFHYYDKDFNNEADTPDNFQSRRPNTSFCFLDIRSPGLGDTAMYLCATSENSKNIQYFGAGTRLSVL.

The rearrangement joins TRBV15 to TRBJ1-1; D unclear. This CDR3 spans 14 amino acids. V shed 1 base and J shed 4 bases, with 10 bases lying between them. Germline CDR1 LNHNV, CDR2 YYDKDF (reference sequence). CDR3 region: CATSRAGSLTEAFF. CDR3 in DNA: TGTGCCACCAGCAGAGCCGGGAGCCTCACTGAAGCTTTCTTT.

The V call is TRBV7-9, the J call TRBJ1-1, with D tentatively TRBD1 (6 bases). This CDR3 comprises 13 residues. The germline V gene encodes CDR1 SEHNR and CDR2 FQNEAQ (reference sequence). Trimming took 6 bases from V and 1 from J, leaving 9 bases between them. CDR3 sequence reads: CASRIQGNTEAFF. The CDR3, as DNA: TGTGCCAGCAGAATACAGGGGAACACTGAAGCTTTCTTT.

V is TRBV4-1 and J is TRBJ2-7; 9 bases agree with TRBD1. Germline trimming cut 2 bases from V and 2 bases from J; bases unmatched to any gene: 16. Looked up from germline, CDR1 is MGHRA and CDR2 is YSYEKL. The length of the CDR3 is 19 residues. The CDR3 bases are TGCGCCAGCAGCCAAACAGTTGGGACAGGGAGAGGAGTTCCCTACGAGCAGTACTTC. Protein sequence: CASSQTVGTGRGVPYEQYF.

The chain recombines TRBV5-4 with TRBJ2-5; 10 positions agree with TRBD2. This CDR3 is built from 15 residues. Germline values: CDR1 SGHNT, CDR2 YYREEE (reference sequence). With 3 bases clipped from V and 2 bases from J, the junction kept 4 bases outside the gene matches. The CDR3 loop reads CASSSRTSGQETQYF. DNA of the CDR3: TGTGCCAGCAGCTCACGGACTAGCGGACAAGAGACCCAGTACTTC.

The sample holds many counts of this clone. The chain couples TRBV5-4 to TRBJ2-5, with D tentatively TRBD1 (7 bases). Trimming pared 4 bases from V and 5 bases from J, leaving 21 bases between. Germline CDR1 reads SGHNT; CDR2 reads YYREEE (reference sequence). This CDR3 contains 16 residues. This CDR3 is CASSPSQGGVRETQYF. CDR3 DNA: TGTGCCAGCAGCCCGTCCCAGGGGGGCGTGAGGGAGACCCAGTACTTC.

The chain uses TRBV7-3 and TRBJ2-5, with 10 bases lining up with TRBD1. CDR1 is SGHTA and CDR2 is FQGTGA in the germline V gene. CDR3 length: 14 residues. Trimming cost V 3 bases and J 2 bases; bases outside gene matches: 0. The CDR3 spells CASSLDRGQETQYF. The DNA of the CDR3 is TGTGCCAGCAGCTTGGACAGGGGGCAAGAGACCCAGTACTTC.

The DNA of the CDR3 is TGTGCCAGCAGTTTGACTCGGGGGACGAACACTGAAGCTTTCTTT. The encoded protein is CASSLTRGTNTEAFF. V usage is TRBV6-5 and J usage is TRBJ1-1; TRBD1 is a possible D gene (5 bases). The CDR3 is 15 residues long. Germline V lookup: CDR1 MNHEY, CDR2 SVGAGI. V was trimmed by 4 bases and J by 1 base, leaving 13 bases between them.

The rearrangement links TRBV28 to TRBJ1-1; no reliable D call. The germline gives CDR1 MDHEN, CDR2 SYDVKM. The CDR3 covers 12 residues. V was clipped by 3 bases and J by 6 bases, with 8 bases between them. CDR3 in amino acids: CASSFGFSEAFF. Here the CDR3 DNA reads TGTGCCAGCAGTTTCGGGTTCTCTGAAGCTTTCTTT. Combining the CDR3 with reference TRBV28 and TRBJ1-1 gives the whole variable domain DVKVTQSSRYLVKRTGEKVFLECVQDMDHENMFWYRQDPGLGLRLIYFSYDVKMKEKGDIPEGYSVSREKKERFSLILESASTNQTSMYLCASSFGFSEAFFGQGTRLTVV.

V and J are TRBV5-1 and TRBJ1-2; no definite D call. Germline V gives CDR1 SGHRS, CDR2 YFSETQ. The CDR3 length is 14 residues. The ends were cut back, 5 bases at V and 4 bases at J, with 15 bases in the middle. This CDR3 reads CASRSGGGSYGYTF. As DNA, the CDR3 is TGCGCCAGCAGGAGTGGCGGAGGCTCCTATGGCTACACCTTC.

The chain employs TRBV13 and TRBJ2-1; D is undetermined. Trimming took 5 bases from V and 9 from J, leaving 20 bases between them. The CDR3 is 15 amino acids. Germline V CDR1 and CDR2: PRHDT, FYEKMQ (reference sequence). CDR3 loop: CASSLLNSRDSEQFF. Written as DNA, the CDR3 is TGTGCCAGCAGCCTTTTGAACTCTAGAGACTCTGAGCAGTTCTTC.

This chain connects TRBV4-1 to TRBJ2-7, with 7 bases aligning to TRBD2. Germline V lookup: CDR1 MGHRA, CDR2 YSYEKL. V dropped 4 bases and J dropped 3; count of bases not matched to a gene: 9. There are 15 residues in the CDR3. The CDR3 nucleotides are TGCGCCAGCAGCCGAGGAAGCCAGCGGGGCTACGAGCAGTACTTC. Protein: CASSRGSQRGYEQYF.

This clone appeared a few times. The chain uses TRBV3-1 (or the pseudogene TRBV3-2) and TRBJ2-5; no clear D gene. The CDR3 runs to 18 residues. Trimming left V 0 bases short and J 0 bases short, with 17 bases between. Per the germline V gene, CDR1 is LGHDT and CDR2 is YNNKEL (reference sequence). CDR3 DNA: TGTGCCAGCAGCCAAGATCGGTTTGAAAGCACGTACCAAGAGACCCAGTACTTC. Translation gives CASSQDRFESTYQETQYF.

This sequence joins TRBV11-2 and TRBJ1-6, with 7 bases identical to TRBD1. V trimming: 1 base; J trimming: 0 bases; junction bases outside the gene matches: 6. The CDR3 length is 18 residues. Germline V lookup: CDR1 SGHAT, CDR2 FQNNGV. The CDR3 nucleotides are TGTGCCAGCAGCTTAGCACAGGGGTTCTACTCCTATAATTCACCCCTCCACTTT. This codes for CASSLAQGFYSYNSPLHF.

V is TRBV9 and J is TRBJ1-4, with D possibly being TRBD1 (6 bases). The CDR3 extends over 14 amino acids. V was cut by 3 bases and J by 13 bases, with 19 bases left in between. Looked up from germline, CDR1 is SGDLS and CDR2 is YYNGEE. The CDR3 bases are TGTGCCAGCAGCGCTACGACAGGCCAAACGGGACTGTTTTTT. Translated, it gives CASSATTGQTGLFF.

The rearrangement links TRBV15 to TRBJ2-3; 13 positions match TRBD2. The CDR3 runs 16 residues. Trimming cost V 5 bases and J 2 bases; bases outside gene matches: 4. Germline V gene lookup returns CDR1 LNHNV and CDR2 YYDKDF (reference sequence). The CDR3: CATSRGLAGVTDTQYF. CDR3 nucleotide sequence: TGTGCCACCAGCCGCGGACTAGCGGGGGTCACAGATACGCAGTATTTT.

The rearrangement joins TRBV6-5 to TRBJ2-7, with 12 bases identical to TRBD1. This CDR3 has 15 amino acids. CDR1 is MNHEY and CDR2 is SVGAGI in the germline V gene. V lost 7 bases, J lost 6 bases, and 10 bases stayed unmatched. DNA of the CDR3: TGTGCCAGCACTCGAAGGGGACAGGGGGCGTCCGAGCAGTACTTC. Amino acids: CASTRRGQGASEQYF.

The rearrangement joins TRBV7-2 to TRBJ1-5, with no clear D. CDR1 and CDR2 (germline): SGHTA, FQGNSA. V lost 3 bases, J lost 5 bases, and 5 bases lay in between. The CDR3 loop spans 12 amino acids. CDR3 protein: CASSFYDQPQHF. CDR3 bases: TGTGCCAGCAGCTTCTATGATCAGCCCCAGCATTTT.

The genes are TRBV5-1 and TRBJ2-7; 9 positions match TRBD2. The CDR3 length is 16 residues. The germline gives CDR1 SGHRS, CDR2 YFSETQ. J lost 5 bases, V lost 1 base, and 10 bases had no gene match. CDR3 loop: CASSLNGGTSFHEQYF. CDR3 DNA: TGCGCCAGCAGCTTGAATGGCGGGACTAGCTTCCACGAGCAGTACTTC.

V and J are TRBV18 and TRBJ2-5; the match to TRBD1 covers 9 bases. Trimming removed 6 bases from V and 5 bases from J; junction bases left unmatched: 7. Germline values: CDR1 KGHSH, CDR2 LQKENI. The CDR3 length is 14 residues. CDR3 sequence (DNA): TGTGCCAGCTCTGGACAGGGGTCGAAGGAGACCCAGTACTTC. It specifies CASSGQGSKETQYF.

V and J are TRBV11-2 and TRBJ2-1, with 10 bases identical to TRBD2. V was clipped by 5 bases and J by 0 bases; unmatched bases: 10. Germline V lookup: CDR1 SGHAT, CDR2 FQNNGV. This CDR3 has 18 amino acids. CDR3 in amino acids: CASSPGTSARSSYNEQFF. The CDR3 region has the DNA TGTGCCAGCAGCCCGGGGACTAGCGCGAGGAGCTCCTACAATGAGCAGTTCTTC.

This clone was counted only a few times. The V gene is TRBV28, the J gene TRBJ2-1; 10 bases fit TRBD2. From germline, CDR1 is MDHEN and CDR2 SYDVKM. The CDR3 covers 16 residues. J lost 5 bases, V lost 4 bases, and 8 bases had no gene match. CDR3 sequence reads: CASSSASGSRDNEQFF. The CDR3 nucleotides read TGTGCCAGCAGTTCCGCTAGCGGGAGCCGAGACAATGAGCAGTTCTTC.